Below are 19 T cell receptor beta chains sequenced from a single sample in a study of T cell responses to AZD1222 COVID-19 vaccine listed by TCRdb under 2021. Taken with the paper, the label for time point translates to: about 28 days (+/-7) after the second vaccine dose. Libraries were constructed by the immunoSEQ multiplex PCR assay. The table comes from immuneACCESS by way of TCRdb, which keeps in-frame sequences with V and J called. Part of the clones is missing from these tables; in studies checked, under half for an unresolved V gene and the rest for unknown reasons. This sample holds 95,000 to 150,000 clones; approximately 94% were observed only once. 5% of the sample goes to the ten largest clones. Sample: peripheral blood, taken 28 days after the second AZD1222 dose. Source of these receptors: an adult who received the AZD1222 COVID-19 vaccine.

The chain employs TRBV11-3 and TRBJ2-3; D is undetermined. Germline loops: CDR1 SGHNT, CDR2 YENEEA. The CDR3 covers 12 residues. V was pared by 2 bases and J by 4 bases, with 4 bases between. The CDR3: CASSLTPDTQYF. In DNA, the CDR3 is TGTGCCAGCAGCTTAACCCCAGATACGCAGTATTTT.

This sequence joins TRBV10-3 and TRBJ2-7; D is uncertain. The CDR3 totals 11 residues. Germline CDR1 reads ENHRY; CDR2 reads SYGVKD. V shed 10 bases and J shed 8 bases, with 15 bases lying between them. The CDR3 spells CATLLGFQQYF. CDR3 sequence (DNA): TGTGCCACCCTATTGGGATTTCAGCAGTACTTC.

V gene TRBV9 combines with J gene TRBJ2-3; D remains unclear. The ends were cut back, 0 bases at V and 1 base at J, with 6 bases in the middle. CDR3 length: 14 residues. Germline assignment: CDR1 SGDLS and CDR2 YYNGEE. CDR3 amino acids: CASSVDQGTDTQYF. CDR3 DNA: TGTGCCAGCAGCGTAGATCAGGGCACAGATACGCAGTATTTT.

The CDR3 sequence is CASSWTGGYEQYF. CDR3 bases: TGCGCCAGCAGCTGGACAGGGGGCTACGAGCAGTACTTC. The rearrangement links TRBV5-1 to TRBJ2-7; 10 nucleotides match TRBD1. The junction had 0 bases not matched to a gene; V was cut back by 3 bases and J by 3 bases. This CDR3 comprises 13 residues. Germline loops: CDR1 SGHRS, CDR2 YFSETQ.

The chain has TRBV7-9 and TRBJ1-2; TRBD1 aligns across 7 bases. The germline V gene has CDR1 SEHNR and CDR2 FQNEAQ (reference sequence). CDR3 length equals 13 residues. The trim removed 5 bases at V and 6 bases at J, leaving 6 bases unmatched. CDR3 residues: CASSPDTGDGYTF. CDR3 in DNA: TGTGCCAGCAGCCCGGACACAGGGGATGGCTACACCTTC. The full variable domain, completed using reference TRBV7-9 and TRBJ1-2, is DTGVSQNPRHKITKRGQNVTFRCDPISEHNRLYWYRQTLGQGPEFLTYFQNEAQLEKSRLLSDRFSAERPKGSFSTLEIQRTEQGDSAMYLCASSPDTGDGYTFGSGTRLTVV.

This chain connects TRBV19 to TRBJ1-3; D gene unclear. CDR3 length equals 11 residues. Trimming took off 11 bases at V and 4 bases at J, with 9 bases between the two ends. Germline V CDR1 and CDR2: LNHDA, SQIVND (reference sequence). CDR3 DNA: TGTGCCGGAGCTTTCGGAAACACCATATATTTT. It encodes CAGAFGNTIYF.

This chain links TRBV4-1 with TRBJ1-3, with 9 bases aligning to TRBD1. This CDR3 region has 15 residues. Trimming took 4 bases from V and 2 from J; bases not matched to a gene: 3. The germline CDR1 and CDR2 sequences are MGHRA and YSYEKL. CDR3 nucleotides: TGCGCCAGCAGCCCCGGACAGGGGCCTGGAAACACCATATATTTT. Residues: CASSPGQGPGNTIYF.

The V call is TRBV2, the J call TRBJ2-1, with 12 bases identical to TRBD2. The junction had 3 bases not matched to a gene; V was cut back by 6 bases and J by 9 bases. In germline, CDR1 is SNHLY, CDR2 FYNNEI. CDR3 length: 13 residues. CDR3 in DNA: TGTGCCAGCAGCCTAGCGGGAGGGATTGAGCAGTTCTTC. This encodes CASSLAGGIEQFF.

This chain links TRBV5-1 with TRBJ2-3, with 7 nucleotides matching TRBD1. V was clipped by 3 bases and J by 0 bases; unmatched bases: 7. The CDR3 is 16 residues long. Germline lookup yields CDR1 SGHRS and CDR2 YFSETQ. The CDR3 region has the DNA TGCGCCAGCAGCTGGGGGACAGTAACTAGCACAGATACGCAGTATTTT. It translates to CASSWGTVTSTDTQYF.

This chain uses TRBV18 with TRBJ1-6; D gene uncertain. Germline V CDR1 and CDR2: KGHSH, LQKENI. This CDR3 spans 15 amino acids. The V gene lost 1 base and the J gene lost 7 bases, with 11 bases spanning the gap. The CDR3 region has the DNA TGTGCCAGCTCACCACTTTCGGGGAAAAATTCACCCCTCCACTTT. As protein: CASSPLSGKNSPLHF.

The chain combines TRBV7-2 with TRBJ2-2; D is undetermined. This CDR3 is 12 amino acids long. Germline CDR1 is SGHTA and CDR2 is FQGNSA. V lost 1 base and J lost 6, with 3 bases in between. The CDR3 bases are TGTGCCAGCAGCTTAGGAGCCGGGGAGCTGTTTTTT. Residues: CASSLGAGELFF.

The V call is TRBV19, the J call TRBJ1-5; 7 nucleotides agree with TRBD1. Trimming removed 9 bases from V and 6 bases from J; junction bases left unmatched: 11. Per the germline V gene, CDR1 is LNHDA and CDR2 is SQIVND (reference sequence). The CDR3 length is 14 residues. CDR3 region: CASRLRQGGQPQHF. The CDR3 nucleotides read TGTGCCAGCAGACTGCGACAGGGTGGTCAGCCCCAGCATTTT.

This chain links TRBV10-2 with TRBJ2-1, with D perhaps assigned TRBD1 or TRBD2 (5 bases each). The CDR3 sequence is 14 residues long. With 0 bases removed from V and 9 bases from J, the gap between germline ends came to 12 bases. In germline, CDR1 is WSHSY, CDR2 SAAADI. This CDR3 is CASSESLGVGEQFF. CDR3 DNA: TGCGCCAGCAGTGAGTCGTTGGGGGTGGGTGAGCAGTTCTTC.

This rearrangement joins TRBV7-9 to TRBJ1-6; 7 nucleotides agree with TRBD1. The length of the CDR3 is 17 residues. V shed 4 bases and J 0 bases; nucleotides not matched to a gene: 6. Germline V lookup: CDR1 SEHNR, CDR2 FQNEAQ (reference sequence). CDR3 protein: CASSYHQGGSYNSPLHF. The CDR3 DNA is TGTGCCAGCAGCTACCACCAGGGGGGCTCCTATAATTCACCCCTCCACTTT.

The chain employs TRBV7-2 and TRBJ1-1; TRBD1 matches at 8 bases. V gave up 5 bases and J gave up 4 bases; unmatched junction bases: 6. The CDR3 runs to 14 residues. The V gene's germline CDR1 is SGHTA and CDR2 FQGNSA. CDR3 residues: CASSLPTGATEAFF. The DNA for the CDR3 is TGTGCCAGCAGCCTACCGACAGGGGCCACTGAAGCTTTCTTT.

The chain recombines TRBV18 with TRBJ2-1; D gene unclear. The V end was cut by 6 bases, the J end by 0 bases, with 12 bases between. This CDR3 region has 15 residues. CDR1 KGHSH and CDR2 LQKENI come from the germline V gene. The CDR3 reads CASSTGRSSYNEQFF. CDR3 coding DNA: TGTGCCAGCTCCACCGGCCGCAGCTCCTACAATGAGCAGTTCTTC.

The genes are TRBV7-2 and TRBJ2-5; TRBD2 matches 10 bases. Germline V gives CDR1 SGHTA, CDR2 FQGNSA. The CDR3 totals 15 residues. V dropped 3 bases and J dropped 2; count of bases not matched to a gene: 3. The chain's CDR3 is CASSLLAGGQETQYF. The DNA for the CDR3 is TGTGCCAGCAGCTTGTTAGCGGGGGGACAAGAGACCCAGTACTTC.

As for this clone: One junction end does not reproduce the germline sequence, and a read error may be involved. The rearrangement links TRBV7-7 to TRBJ2-2, with D possibly matching TRBD1 (6 bases). CDR3 length equals 16 residues. The germline V gene encodes CDR1 SSHAT and CDR2 FNYEAQ (reference sequence). The CDR3 region is CASSPAPPGAGGELFF. CDR3 coding DNA: TGTGCTAGCAGCCCCGCGCCTCCAGGGGCGGGCGGGGAGCTGTTTTTT.

This chain uses TRBV19 with TRBJ1-3; tentative D call: TRBD1 (5 bases). This CDR3 has 17 residues. CDR1 is LNHDA, CDR2 SQIVND, per germline (reference sequence). Trimming took 5 bases from V and 0 from J, leaving 17 bases between them. The CDR3 region has the DNA TGTGCCAGTAGTGACCTAGGGGCCGGAGACTCTGGAAACACCATATATTTT. It yields the protein CASSDLGAGDSGNTIYF.